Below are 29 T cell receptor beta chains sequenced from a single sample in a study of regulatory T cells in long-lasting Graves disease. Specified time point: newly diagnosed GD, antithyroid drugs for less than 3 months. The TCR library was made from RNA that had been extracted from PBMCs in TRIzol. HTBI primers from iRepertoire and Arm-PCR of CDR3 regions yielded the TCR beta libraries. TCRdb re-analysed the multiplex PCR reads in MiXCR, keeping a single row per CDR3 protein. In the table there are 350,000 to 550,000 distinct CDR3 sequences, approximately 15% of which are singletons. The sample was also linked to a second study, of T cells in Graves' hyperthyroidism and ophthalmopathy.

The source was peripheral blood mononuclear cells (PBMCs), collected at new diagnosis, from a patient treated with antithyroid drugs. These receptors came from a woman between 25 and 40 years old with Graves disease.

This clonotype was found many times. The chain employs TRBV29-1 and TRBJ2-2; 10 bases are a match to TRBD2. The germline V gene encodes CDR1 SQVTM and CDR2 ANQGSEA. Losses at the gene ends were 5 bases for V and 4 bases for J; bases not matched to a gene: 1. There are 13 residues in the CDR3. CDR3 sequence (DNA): TGCAGCGTTCCTAGCGGGAGCACCGGGGAGCTGTTTTTT. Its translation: CSVPSGSTGELFF.

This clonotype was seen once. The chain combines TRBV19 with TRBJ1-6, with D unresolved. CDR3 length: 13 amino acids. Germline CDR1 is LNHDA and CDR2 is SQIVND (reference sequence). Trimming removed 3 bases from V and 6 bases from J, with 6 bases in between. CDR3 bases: TGTGCCAGTAGTATTGAGGCTAATTCACCCCTCCACTTT. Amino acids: CASSIEANSPLHF.

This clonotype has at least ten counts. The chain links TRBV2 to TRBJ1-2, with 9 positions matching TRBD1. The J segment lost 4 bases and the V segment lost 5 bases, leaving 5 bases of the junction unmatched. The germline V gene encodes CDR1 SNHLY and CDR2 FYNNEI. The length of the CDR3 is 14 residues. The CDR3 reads CASSRDRESYGYTF. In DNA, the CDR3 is TGTGCCAGCAGTCGGGACAGGGAGAGCTATGGCTACACCTTC. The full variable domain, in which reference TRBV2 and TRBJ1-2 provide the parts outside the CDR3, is EPEVTQTPSHQVTQMGQEVILRCVPISNHLYFYWYRQILGQKVEFLVSFYNNEISEKSEIFDDQFSVERPDGSNFTLKIRSTKLEDSAMYFCASSRDRESYGYTFGSGTRLTVV.

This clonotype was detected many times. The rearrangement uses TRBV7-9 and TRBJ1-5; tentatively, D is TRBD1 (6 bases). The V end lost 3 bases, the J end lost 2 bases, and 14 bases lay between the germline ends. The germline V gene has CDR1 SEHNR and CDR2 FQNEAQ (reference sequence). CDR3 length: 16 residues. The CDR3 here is CASSLDSTMGNQPQHF. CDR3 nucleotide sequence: TGTGCCAGCAGCTTGGACAGTACGATGGGCAATCAGCCCCAGCATTTT.

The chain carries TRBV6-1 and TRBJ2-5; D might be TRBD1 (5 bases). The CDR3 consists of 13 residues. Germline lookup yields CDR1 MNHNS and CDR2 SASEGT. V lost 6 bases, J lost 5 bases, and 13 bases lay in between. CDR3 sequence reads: CASRRGQVETQYF. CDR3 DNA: TGTGCCAGCAGGCGTGGACAAGTTGAGACCCAGTACTTC.

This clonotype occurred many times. The CDR3 is CASSGDPEATAGDNEQFF. The CDR3 region has the DNA TGTGCCAGCAGCGGAGATCCCGAAGCAACGGCGGGAGACAATGAGCAGTTCTTC. V and J are TRBV7-8 and TRBJ2-1, with 7 bases identical to TRBD2. This CDR3 is 18 amino acids long. V dropped 5 bases and J dropped 5; count of bases not matched to a gene: 18. The germline CDR1 and CDR2 sequences are SGHVS and FQNEAQ.

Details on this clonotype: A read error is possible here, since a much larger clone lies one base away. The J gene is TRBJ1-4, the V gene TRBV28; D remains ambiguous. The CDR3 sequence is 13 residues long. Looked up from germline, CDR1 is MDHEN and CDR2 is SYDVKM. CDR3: CANSFLGNEKLFF. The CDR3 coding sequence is TGTGCCAACAGTTTTTTGGGGAATGAAAAACTGTTTTTT.

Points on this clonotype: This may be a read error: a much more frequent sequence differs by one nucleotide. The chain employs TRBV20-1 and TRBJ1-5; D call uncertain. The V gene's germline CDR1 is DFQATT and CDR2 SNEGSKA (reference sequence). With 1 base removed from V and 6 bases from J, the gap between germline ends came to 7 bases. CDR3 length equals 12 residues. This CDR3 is CSARALSQPQHF. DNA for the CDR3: TGCAGTGCTAGAGCCCTATCTCAGCCCCAGCATTTT.

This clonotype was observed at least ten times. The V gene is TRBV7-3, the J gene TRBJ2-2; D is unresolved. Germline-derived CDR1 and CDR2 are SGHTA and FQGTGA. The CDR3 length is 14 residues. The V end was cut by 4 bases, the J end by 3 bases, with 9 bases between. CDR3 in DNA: TGTGCCAGCAGCTCCACCCCTTACACCGGGGAGCTGTTTTTT. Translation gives CASSSTPYTGELFF.

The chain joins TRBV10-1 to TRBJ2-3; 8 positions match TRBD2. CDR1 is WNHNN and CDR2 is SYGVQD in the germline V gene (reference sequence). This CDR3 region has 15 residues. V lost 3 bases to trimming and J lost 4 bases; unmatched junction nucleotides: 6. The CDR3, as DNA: TGCGCCAGCAGTGAAACCGGGAGGGGGTCAGATACGCAGTATTTT. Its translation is CASSETGRGSDTQYF.

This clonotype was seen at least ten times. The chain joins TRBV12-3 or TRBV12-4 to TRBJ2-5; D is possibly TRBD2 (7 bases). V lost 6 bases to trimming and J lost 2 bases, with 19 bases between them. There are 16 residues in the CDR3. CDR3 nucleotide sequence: TGTGCCAGCAGCCCTAGGGGGGGAGTCCGACAAGAGACCCAGTACTTC. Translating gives CASSPRGGVRQETQYF.

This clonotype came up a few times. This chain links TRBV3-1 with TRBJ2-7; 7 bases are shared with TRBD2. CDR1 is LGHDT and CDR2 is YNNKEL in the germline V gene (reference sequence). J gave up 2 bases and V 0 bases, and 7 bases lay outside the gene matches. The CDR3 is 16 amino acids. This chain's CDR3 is CASSQEWASGPYEQYF. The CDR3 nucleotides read TGTGCCAGCAGCCAAGAGTGGGCTAGCGGACCCTACGAGCAGTACTTC.

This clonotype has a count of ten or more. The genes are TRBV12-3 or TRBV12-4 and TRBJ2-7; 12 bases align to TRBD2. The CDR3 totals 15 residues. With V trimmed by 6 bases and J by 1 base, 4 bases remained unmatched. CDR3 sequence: CASSLGLAGSYEQYF. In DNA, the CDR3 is TGTGCCAGCAGCTTGGGACTAGCGGGTTCCTACGAGCAGTACTTC.

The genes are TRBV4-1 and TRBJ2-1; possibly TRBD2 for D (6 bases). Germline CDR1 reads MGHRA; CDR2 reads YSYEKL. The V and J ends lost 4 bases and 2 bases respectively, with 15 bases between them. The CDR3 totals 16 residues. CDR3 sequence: CASSPGRGRTYNEQFF. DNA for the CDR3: TGCGCCAGCAGCCCCGGACGTGGGAGGACCTACAATGAGCAGTTCTTC.

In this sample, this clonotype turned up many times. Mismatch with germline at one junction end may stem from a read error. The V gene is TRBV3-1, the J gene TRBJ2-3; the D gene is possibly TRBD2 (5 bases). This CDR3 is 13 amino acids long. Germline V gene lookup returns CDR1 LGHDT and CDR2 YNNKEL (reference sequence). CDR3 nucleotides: TGTGCCAGCGAATCCTCTAGCACAGATGCGCAGTATTTT. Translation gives CASESSSTDAQYF.

The CDR3 region is CASRGDRLTNEKLFF. CDR3 DNA sequence: TGCGCCAGCCGGGGGGACCGTCTAACTAATGAAAAACTGTTTTTT. This chain links TRBV10-2 with TRBJ1-4; D possibly corresponds to TRBD1 (5 bases). Germline V lookup: CDR1 WSHSY, CDR2 SAAADI. V lost 8 bases, J lost 1 base, and 14 bases lay in between. This CDR3 has 15 amino acids.

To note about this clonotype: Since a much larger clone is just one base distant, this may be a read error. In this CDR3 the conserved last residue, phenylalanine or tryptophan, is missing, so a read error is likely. CDR3 sequence: CSAISGREGWAATDTQYL. CDR3 nucleotide sequence: TGCAGTGCTATTAGCGGGAGAGAAGGGTGGGCGGCCACAGATACGCAGTATCTT. The chain uses TRBV20-1 and TRBJ2-3; 9 nucleotides agree with TRBD2. The germline V gene has CDR1 DFQATT and CDR2 SNEGSKA (reference sequence). The CDR3 contains 18 residues. V was pared by 4 bases and J by 2 bases, with 16 bases of the junction left unmatched.

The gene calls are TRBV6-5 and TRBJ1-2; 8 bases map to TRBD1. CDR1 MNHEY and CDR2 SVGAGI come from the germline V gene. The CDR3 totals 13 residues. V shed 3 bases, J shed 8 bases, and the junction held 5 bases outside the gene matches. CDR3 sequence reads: CASSYTGGVGYTF. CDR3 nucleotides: TGTGCCAGCAGTTATACAGGGGGGGTCGGCTACACCTTC.

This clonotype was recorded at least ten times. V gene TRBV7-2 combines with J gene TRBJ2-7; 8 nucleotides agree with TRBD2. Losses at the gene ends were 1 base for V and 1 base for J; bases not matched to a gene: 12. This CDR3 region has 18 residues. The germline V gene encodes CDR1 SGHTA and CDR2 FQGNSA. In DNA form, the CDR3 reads TGTGCCAGCAGCTTAGGGGGGCGGGGAGCGGGAGTTTCCTACGAGCAGTACTTC. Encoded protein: CASSLGGRGAGVSYEQYF. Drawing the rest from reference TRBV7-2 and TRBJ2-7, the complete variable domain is GAGVSQSPSNKVTEKGKDVELRCDPISGHTALYWYRQSLGQGLEFLIYFQGNSAPDKSGLPSDRFSAERTGGSVSTLTIQRTQQEDSAVYLCASSLGGRGAGVSYEQYFGPGTRLTVT.

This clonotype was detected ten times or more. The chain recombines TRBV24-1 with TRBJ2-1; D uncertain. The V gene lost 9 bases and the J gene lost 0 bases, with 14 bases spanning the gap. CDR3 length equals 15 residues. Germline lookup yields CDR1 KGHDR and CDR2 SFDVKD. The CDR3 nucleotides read TGTGCCACCCGTAGGTCAGGAAGCTCCTACAATGAGCAGTTCTTC. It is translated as CATRRSGSSYNEQFF.

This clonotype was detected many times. The CDR3 region is CASGLNTGGFYNEQFF. For the CDR3, the DNA is TGTGCCAGCGGACTGAATACAGGGGGCTTCTACAATGAGCAGTTCTTC. The chain couples TRBV6-1 to TRBJ2-1; 9 nucleotides match TRBD1. The J segment lost 3 bases and the V segment lost 8 bases, leaving 11 bases of the junction unmatched. In germline, CDR1 is MNHNS, CDR2 SASEGT. This CDR3 comprises 16 residues.

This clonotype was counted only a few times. The CDR3 nucleotides are TGCAGTGCTAGGAGGACCCTCCTAGCAACCTACGAGCAGTACTTC. Translating gives CSARRTLLATYEQYF. This chain links TRBV20-1 with TRBJ2-7, with D possibly matching TRBD2 (5 bases). The CDR3 is 15 amino acids. Germline V gene data show CDR1 as DFQATT and CDR2 as SNEGSKA (reference sequence). V was clipped by 3 bases and J by 2 bases, with 17 bases between them.

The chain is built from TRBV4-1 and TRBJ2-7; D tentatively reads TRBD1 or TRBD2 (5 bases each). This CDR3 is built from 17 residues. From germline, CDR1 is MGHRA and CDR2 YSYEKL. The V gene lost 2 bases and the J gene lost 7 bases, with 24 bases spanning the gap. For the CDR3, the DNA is TGCGCCAGCAGCCAAACCCGGGACGGACTCGCTCTGAGGGAGCAGTACTTC. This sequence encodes CASSQTRDGLALREQYF.

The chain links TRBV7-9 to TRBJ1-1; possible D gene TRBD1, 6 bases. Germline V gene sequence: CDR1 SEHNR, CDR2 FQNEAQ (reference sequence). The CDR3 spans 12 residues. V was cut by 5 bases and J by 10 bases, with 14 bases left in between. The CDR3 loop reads CASSREGGGAFF. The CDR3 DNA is TGTGCCAGCAGCCGAGAGGGGGGTGGAGCTTTCTTT.

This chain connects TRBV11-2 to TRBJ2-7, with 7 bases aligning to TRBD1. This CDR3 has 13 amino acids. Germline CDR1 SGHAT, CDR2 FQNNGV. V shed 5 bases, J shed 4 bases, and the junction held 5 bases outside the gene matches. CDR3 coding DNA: TGTGCCAGCAGCCGGGACAGATATTACGAGCAGTACTTC. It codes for CASSRDRYYEQYF.

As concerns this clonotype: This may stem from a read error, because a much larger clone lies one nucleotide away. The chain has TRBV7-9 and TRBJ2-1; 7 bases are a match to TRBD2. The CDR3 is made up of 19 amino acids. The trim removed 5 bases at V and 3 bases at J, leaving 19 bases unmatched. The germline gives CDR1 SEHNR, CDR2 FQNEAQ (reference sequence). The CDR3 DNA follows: TGTGCCAGCAGCCACCAGACGGCTAAACCCTGGGGGGGCTACAATGAGCAGTTCTTC. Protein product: CASSHQTAKPWGGYNEQFF.

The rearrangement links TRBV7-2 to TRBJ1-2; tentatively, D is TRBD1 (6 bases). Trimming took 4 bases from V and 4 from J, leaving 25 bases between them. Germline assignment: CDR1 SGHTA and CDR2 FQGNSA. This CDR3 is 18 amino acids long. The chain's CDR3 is CASSSVRFLIQGPYGYTF. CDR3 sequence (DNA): TGTGCCAGCAGCTCAGTCCGCTTCCTAATACAGGGCCCCTATGGCTACACCTTC.

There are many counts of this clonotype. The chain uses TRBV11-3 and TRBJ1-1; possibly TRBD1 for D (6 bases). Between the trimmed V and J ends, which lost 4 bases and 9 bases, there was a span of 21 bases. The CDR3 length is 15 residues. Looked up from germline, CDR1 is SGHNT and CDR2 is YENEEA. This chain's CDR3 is CASSWKRDIEIQAFF. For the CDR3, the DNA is TGTGCCAGCAGCTGGAAACGGGACATCGAAATTCAAGCTTTCTTT.

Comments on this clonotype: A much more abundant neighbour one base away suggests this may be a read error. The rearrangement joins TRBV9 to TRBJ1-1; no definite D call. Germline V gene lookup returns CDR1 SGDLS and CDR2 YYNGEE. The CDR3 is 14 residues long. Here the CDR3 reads CASTLGVGNTEASF. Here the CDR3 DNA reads TGTGCCAGCACCCTCGGGGTGGGAAACACTGAAGCTTCCTTT.